This T cell receptor beta chain was captured in a study of T cells of healthy individuals. In its sample, this clonotype was seen many times. CDR1 and CDR2 (germline): DFQATT, SNEGSKA (reference sequence). V lost 0 bases and J lost 6; bases outside the gene matches: 8. There are 16 residues in the CDR3. Via MiXCR, TCRdb re-called the 5' RACE reads, giving one row per CDR3 protein. Of 65,000 to 95,000 distinct CDR3 sequences listed, more than 4.5% are singletons. This clonotype originated in a female donor in good health. The J gene is TRBJ2-5, the V gene TRBV20-1, with TRBD2 identical over 12 bases. CDR3: CSARDFLAGGRKTQYF. The CDR3 bases are TGCAGTGCTAGAGACTTCCTAGCGGGAGGGCGAAAGACCCAGTACTTC.